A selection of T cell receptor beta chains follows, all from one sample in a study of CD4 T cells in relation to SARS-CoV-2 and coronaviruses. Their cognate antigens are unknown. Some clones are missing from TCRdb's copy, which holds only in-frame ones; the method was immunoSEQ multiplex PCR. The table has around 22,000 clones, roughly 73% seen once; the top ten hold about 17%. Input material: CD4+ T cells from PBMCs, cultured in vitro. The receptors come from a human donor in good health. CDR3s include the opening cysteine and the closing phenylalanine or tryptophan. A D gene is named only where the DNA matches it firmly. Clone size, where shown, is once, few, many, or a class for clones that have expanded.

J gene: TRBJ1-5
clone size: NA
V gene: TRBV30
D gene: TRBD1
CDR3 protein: CAWSVGQTGGNDQPQHF
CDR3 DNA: TGTGCCTGGAGTGTGGGTCAGACAGGGGGGAATGATCAGCCCCAGCATTTT

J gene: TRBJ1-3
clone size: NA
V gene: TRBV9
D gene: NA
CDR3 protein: CASSVSTGVGNTIYF
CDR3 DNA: TGTGCCAGCAGCGTATCGACAGGTGTTGGAAACACCATATATTTT

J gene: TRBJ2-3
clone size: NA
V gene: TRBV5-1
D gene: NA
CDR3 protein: CASSLTDNTDTQYF
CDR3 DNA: TGCGCCAGCAGCTTAACAGACAACACAGATACGCAGTATTTT

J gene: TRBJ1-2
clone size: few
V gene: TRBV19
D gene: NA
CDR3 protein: CASTAGRYGYTF
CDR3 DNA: TGTGCCAGTACCGCAGGAAGGTATGGCTACACCTTC

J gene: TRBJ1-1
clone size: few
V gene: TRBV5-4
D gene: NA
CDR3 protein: CASSLPGSNTEAFF
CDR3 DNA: TGTGCCAGCAGCTTGCCAGGATCGAACACTGAAGCTTTCTTT

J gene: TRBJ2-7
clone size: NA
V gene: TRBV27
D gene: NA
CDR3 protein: CASSFSLGLNYEQYF
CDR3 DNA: TGTGCCAGCAGTTTTAGTCTCGGCCTTAACTACGAGCAGTACTTC

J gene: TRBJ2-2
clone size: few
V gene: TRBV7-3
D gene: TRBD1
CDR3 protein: CASSLIGQGPAGELFF
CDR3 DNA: TGTGCCAGCAGCTTAATCGGACAGGGGCCCGCCGGGGAGCTGTTTTTT

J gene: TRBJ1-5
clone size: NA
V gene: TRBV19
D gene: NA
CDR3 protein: CASSMFTGHSNQPQHF
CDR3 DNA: TGTGCCAGTAGTATGTTTACAGGCCATAGCAATCAGCCCCAGCATTTT

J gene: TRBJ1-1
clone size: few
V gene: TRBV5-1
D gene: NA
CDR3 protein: CASSLDWRIEAFF
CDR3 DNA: TGCGCCAGCAGCTTGGATTGGCGAATAGAAGCTTTCTTT

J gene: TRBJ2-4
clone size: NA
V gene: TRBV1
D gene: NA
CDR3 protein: CTSSQDLHPYKREGGRAKNIQYF
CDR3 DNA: TGCACCAGCAGCCAAGACCTCCACCCCTATAAGCGGGAGGGCGGTAGGGCCAAAAACATTCAGTACTTC